This T cell receptor beta chain was documented in a study of cytomegalovirus exposure and HLA in healthy donors. Notes on the study in general: Later on, an analysis found that several of the most significant clusters appeared to be linked to common viral pathogens, which included parvovirus B19.

As to this clone: Its antigen is undetermined.

The CDR3 contains 16 residues. PCR used 60 Vbeta primers and 13 Jbeta primers. Produced via immunoSEQ multiplex PCR; TCRdb's table is partial and in-frame only. The repertoire consists of around 140,000 clones, with roughly four fifths occurring once and the leading ten covering approximately 9.7%. Material for sequencing was PBMCs. This TCR was sampled from a woman aged 60-75 years in good health and CMV-seropositive. The chain has TRBV12-1 and TRBJ1-5. TRBV12-1 is marked as a pseudogene. In DNA, the CDR3 is TGTGCCAGCAGCTCCGGGGGGGGGAGGGTCAATCAGCCCCAGCATTTT. Protein: CASSSGGGRVNQPQHF.